The clone carrying this T cell receptor (beta chain) was counted only a few times. Antigen unknown. This sample is drawn from a study of blood T cells in healthy people across ages. Turning to the study itself: The capture of about one barcoded beta molecule per two T cells was achieved by template switching. General study results and limits: PBMCs were not sorted, which prevented a conclusive comparison of naive versus antigen-experienced cells.

Germline V CDR1 and CDR2: LGHNA, YSLEER. The CDR3 contains 16 residues. Trimming removed 3 bases from V and 9 bases from J; junction bases left unmatched: 13. Alongside a J-beta primer mix, a sample-barcoded 5' primer served in a second PCR lasting about 7 to 12 cycles. Each CDR3 protein gets one entry after TCRdb re-called the 5' RACE reads with MiXCR. The data show 730,000 or so distinct CDR3 sequences, roughly two fifths seen once. The sequenced sample consisted of blood. The sequence was obtained from a woman aged 55-69 years in good health. The rearrangement uses TRBV4-3 and TRBJ2-1; 8 bases match TRBD2. CDR3 nucleotide sequence: TGCGCCAGCAGCCAGGGAGGGAGCGGGAGTGTAGGTGAGCAGTTCTTC. The encoded protein is CASSQGGSGSVGEQFF.